This TCR beta chain was sequenced in a study of blood T cell repertoires in COVID-19. Study-wide background: Spain, Italy and the United States supplied samples that represented acute and convalescent COVID-19.

In the authors' methods: Amplification of reference gene primers provided the estimated nucleated cell counts. Generated by immunoSEQ multiplex PCR, the TCRdb table keeps only in-frame clones and is missing some. D and trimming were read from the DNA, whereas the V and J calls and clone size are those reported in that table. The repertoire holds under 150,000 clones, 80% to 85% seen once, with approximately 3.9% in the top ten. This clone was observed once. This CDR3 has 16 residues. V shed 4 bases, J shed 4 bases, and the junction held 13 bases outside the gene matches. In germline, CDR1 is MGHRA, CDR2 YSYEKL.

The clonotype comes from an older woman with acute or convalescent COVID-19. Specimen: peripheral blood. The rearrangement uses TRBV4-1 and TRBJ2-7; 7 nucleotides line up with TRBD1. For the CDR3, the DNA is TGCGCCAGCAGCCGACTACCGGGACAGACCCCATACGAGCAGTACTTC. It translates to CASSRLPGQTPYEQYF.